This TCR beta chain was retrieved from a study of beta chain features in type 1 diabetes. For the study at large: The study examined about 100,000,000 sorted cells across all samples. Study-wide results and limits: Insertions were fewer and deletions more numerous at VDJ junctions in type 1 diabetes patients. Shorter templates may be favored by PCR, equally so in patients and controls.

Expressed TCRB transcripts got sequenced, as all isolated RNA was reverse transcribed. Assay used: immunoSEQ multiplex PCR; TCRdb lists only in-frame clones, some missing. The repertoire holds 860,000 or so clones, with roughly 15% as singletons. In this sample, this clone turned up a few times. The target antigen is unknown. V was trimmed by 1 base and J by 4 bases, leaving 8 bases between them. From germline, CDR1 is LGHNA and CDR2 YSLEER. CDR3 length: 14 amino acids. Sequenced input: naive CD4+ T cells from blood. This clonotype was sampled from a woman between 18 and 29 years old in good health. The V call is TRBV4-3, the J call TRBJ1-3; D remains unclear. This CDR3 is CASSQVPVGNTIYF. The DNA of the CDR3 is TGCGCCAGCAGCCAAGTGCCGGTGGGAAACACCATATATTTT.